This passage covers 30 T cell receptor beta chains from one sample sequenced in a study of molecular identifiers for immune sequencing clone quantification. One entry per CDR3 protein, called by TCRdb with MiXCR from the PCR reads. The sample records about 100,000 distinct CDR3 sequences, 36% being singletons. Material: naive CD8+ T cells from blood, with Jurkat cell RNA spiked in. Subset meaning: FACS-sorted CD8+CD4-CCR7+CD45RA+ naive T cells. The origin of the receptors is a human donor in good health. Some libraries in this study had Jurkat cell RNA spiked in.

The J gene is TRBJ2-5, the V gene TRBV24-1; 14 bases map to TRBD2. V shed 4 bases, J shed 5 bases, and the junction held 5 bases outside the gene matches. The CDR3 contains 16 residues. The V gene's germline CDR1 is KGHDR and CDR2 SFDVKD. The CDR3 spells CATSEGLAGVWETQYF. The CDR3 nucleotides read TGTGCCACCAGTGAGGGACTAGCGGGAGTTTGGGAGACCCAGTACTTC.

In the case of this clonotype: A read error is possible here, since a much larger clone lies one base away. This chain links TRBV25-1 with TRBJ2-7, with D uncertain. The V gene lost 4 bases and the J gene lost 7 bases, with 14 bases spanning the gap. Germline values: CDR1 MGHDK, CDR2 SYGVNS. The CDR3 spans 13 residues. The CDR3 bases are TGTGCCAGCAGTGGTGGTCTCGCGCGGGAGCAGTACTTC. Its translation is CASSGGLAREQYF.

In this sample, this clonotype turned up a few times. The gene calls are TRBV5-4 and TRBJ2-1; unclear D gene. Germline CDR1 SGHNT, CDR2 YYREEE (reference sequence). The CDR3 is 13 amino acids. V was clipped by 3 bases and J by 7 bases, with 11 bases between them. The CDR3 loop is CASSSSTLNEQFF. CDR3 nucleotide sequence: TGTGCCAGCAGCTCTTCGACCCTTAATGAGCAGTTCTTC. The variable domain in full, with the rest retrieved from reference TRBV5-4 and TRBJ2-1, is ETGVTQSPTHLIKTRGQQVTLRCSSQSGHNTVSWYQQALGQGPQFIFQYYREEENGRGNFPPRFSGLQFPNYSSELNVNALELDDSALYLCASSSSTLNEQFFGPGTRLTVL.

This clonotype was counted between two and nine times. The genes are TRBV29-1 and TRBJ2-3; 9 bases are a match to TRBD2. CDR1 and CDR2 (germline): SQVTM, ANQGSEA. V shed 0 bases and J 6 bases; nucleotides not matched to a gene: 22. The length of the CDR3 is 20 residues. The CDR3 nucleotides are TGCAGCGTTGAAGATCGCGACACGAAGGTAGCGGGAGTAAGTTGGGATACGCAGTATTTT. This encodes CSVEDRDTKVAGVSWDTQYF.

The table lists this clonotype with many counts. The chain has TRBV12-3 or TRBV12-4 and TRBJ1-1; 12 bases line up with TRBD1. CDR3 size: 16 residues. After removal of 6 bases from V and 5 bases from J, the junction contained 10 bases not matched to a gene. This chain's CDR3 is CASRHRDRGRQTEAFF. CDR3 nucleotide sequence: TGTGCCAGCAGACACCGGGACAGGGGGCGACAAACTGAAGCTTTCTTT.

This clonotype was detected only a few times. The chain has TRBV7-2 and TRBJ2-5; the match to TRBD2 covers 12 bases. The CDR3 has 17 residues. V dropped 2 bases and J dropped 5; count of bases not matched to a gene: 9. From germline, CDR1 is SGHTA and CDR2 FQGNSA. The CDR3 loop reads CASSLLRLAGVSETQYF. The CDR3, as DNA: TGTGCCAGCAGCTTACTCCGACTAGCGGGAGTCTCTGAGACCCAGTACTTC.

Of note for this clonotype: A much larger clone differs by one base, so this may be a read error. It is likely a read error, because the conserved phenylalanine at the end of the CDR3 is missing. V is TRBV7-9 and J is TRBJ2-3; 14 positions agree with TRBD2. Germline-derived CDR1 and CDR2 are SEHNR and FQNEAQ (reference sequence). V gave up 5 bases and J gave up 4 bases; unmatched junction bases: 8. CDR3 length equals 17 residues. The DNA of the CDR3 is TGTGCCAGCAGCGCAGGACTAGCGGGAGGCGTTGCAGATACGCAGTATTCT. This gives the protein CASSAGLAGGVADTQYS.

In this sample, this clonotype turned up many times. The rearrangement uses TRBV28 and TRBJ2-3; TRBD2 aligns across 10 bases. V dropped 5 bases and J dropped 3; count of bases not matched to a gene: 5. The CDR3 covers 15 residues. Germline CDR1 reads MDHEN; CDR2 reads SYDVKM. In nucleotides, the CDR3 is TGTGCCAGCAGTCGCCTAGCGGGGGCTACAGATACGCAGTATTTT. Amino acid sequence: CASSRLAGATDTQYF.

CDR3 residues: CASSYPTVFGTGELFF. CDR3 nucleotide sequence: TGTGCCAGCAGTTACCCGACAGTTTTTGGCACCGGGGAGCTGTTTTTT. The chain recombines TRBV6-2 or TRBV6-3 with TRBJ2-2, with a tentative D call TRBD1 (5 bases). Germline loops: CDR1 MNHEY, CDR2 SVGEGT. The V gene lost 2 bases and the J gene lost 4 bases, with 14 bases spanning the gap. The CDR3 extends over 16 amino acids.

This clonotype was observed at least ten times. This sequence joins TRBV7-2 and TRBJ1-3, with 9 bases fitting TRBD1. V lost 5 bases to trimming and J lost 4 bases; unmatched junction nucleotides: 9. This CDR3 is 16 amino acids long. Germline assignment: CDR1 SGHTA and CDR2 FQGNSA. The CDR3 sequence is CASSTGQGLYGNTIYF. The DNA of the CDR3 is TGTGCCAGCAGCACCGGACAGGGGTTATACGGAAACACCATATATTTT. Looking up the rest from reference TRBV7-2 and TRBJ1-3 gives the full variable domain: GAGVSQSPSNKVTEKGKDVELRCDPISGHTALYWYRQSLGQGLEFLIYFQGNSAPDKSGLPSDRFSAERTGGSVSTLTIQRTQQEDSAVYLCASSTGQGLYGNTIYFGEGSWLTVV.

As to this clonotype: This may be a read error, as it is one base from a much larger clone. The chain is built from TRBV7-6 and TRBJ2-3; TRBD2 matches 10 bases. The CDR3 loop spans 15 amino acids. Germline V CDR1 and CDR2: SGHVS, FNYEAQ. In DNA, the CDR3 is TGTGCCGGCAGCTTACCTAGCGGGAGCTTTAATACGCAGTATTTT. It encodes CAGSLPSGSFNTQYF.

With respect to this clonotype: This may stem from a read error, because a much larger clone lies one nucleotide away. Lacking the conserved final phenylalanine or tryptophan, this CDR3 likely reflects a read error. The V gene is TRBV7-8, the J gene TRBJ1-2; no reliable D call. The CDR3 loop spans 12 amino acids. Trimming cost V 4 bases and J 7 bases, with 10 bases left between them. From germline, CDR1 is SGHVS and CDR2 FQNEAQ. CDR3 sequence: CASSYGLSGYTS. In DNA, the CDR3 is TGTGCCAGCAGCTACGGACTCTCTGGCTACACCTCC.

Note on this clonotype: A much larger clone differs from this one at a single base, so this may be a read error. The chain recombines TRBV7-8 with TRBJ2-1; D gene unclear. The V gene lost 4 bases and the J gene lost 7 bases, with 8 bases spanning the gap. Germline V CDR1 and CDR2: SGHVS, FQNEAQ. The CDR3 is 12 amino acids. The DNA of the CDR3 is TGTGCCAGCAGCTCACCCTCTAATGAGCAGTTCTTC. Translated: CASSSPSNEQFF. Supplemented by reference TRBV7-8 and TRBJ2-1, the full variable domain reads GAGVSQSPRYKVAKRGQDVALRCDPISGHVSLFWYQQALGQGPEFLTYFQNEAQLDKSGLPSDRFFAERPEGSVSTLKIQRTQQEDSAVYLCASSSPSNEQFFGPGTRLTVL.

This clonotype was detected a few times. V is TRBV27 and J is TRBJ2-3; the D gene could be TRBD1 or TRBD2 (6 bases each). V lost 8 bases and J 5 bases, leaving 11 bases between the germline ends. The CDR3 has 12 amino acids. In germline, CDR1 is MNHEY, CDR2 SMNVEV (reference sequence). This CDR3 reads CASRGLEDTQYF. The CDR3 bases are TGTGCCAGCCGGGGGCTAGAAGATACGCAGTATTTT.

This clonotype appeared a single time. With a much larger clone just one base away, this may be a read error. CDR3 region: CASSLGGPGTTQYF. The DNA of the CDR3 is TGTGCCAGCAGTTTGGGAGGTCCGGGAACTACGCAGTATTTT. The chain is built from TRBV27 and TRBJ2-3; the D gene is possibly TRBD2 (6 bases). Germline CDR1 reads MNHEY; CDR2 reads SMNVEV (reference sequence). V was cut by 3 bases and J by 8 bases, with 15 bases left in between. This CDR3 spans 14 amino acids.

The CDR3 coding sequence is TGTGCCAGCAGCAGGGACACGCCGGTTCCTGGGGGACTTAGCTACGAGCAGTACTTC. Translating gives CASSRDTPVPGGLSYEQYF. The chain has TRBV12-3 or TRBV12-4 and TRBJ2-7, with D perhaps matching TRBD1 or TRBD2 (6 bases each). The V gene lost 6 bases and the J gene lost 3 bases, with 30 bases spanning the gap. The CDR3 covers 19 residues.

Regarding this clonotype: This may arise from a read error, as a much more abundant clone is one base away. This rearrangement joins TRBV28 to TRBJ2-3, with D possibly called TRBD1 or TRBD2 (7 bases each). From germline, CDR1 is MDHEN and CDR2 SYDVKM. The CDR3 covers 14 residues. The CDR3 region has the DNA TGTGCCAGCGGGAGGGACAGATCGACAGATACGCAGTGTTTT. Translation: CASGRDRSTDTQCF.

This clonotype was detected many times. The CDR3 sequence is CASSQSPGLAHEQYF. The CDR3, as DNA: TGTGCCAGCAGCCAATCACCGGGACTAGCCCACGAGCAGTACTTC. This chain joins TRBV4-2 and TRBJ2-7; 9 bases are shared with TRBD2. The germline V gene encodes CDR1 LGHNA and CDR2 YNFKEQ. Trimming cost V 2 bases and J 5 bases; bases outside gene matches: 7. This CDR3 has 15 residues.

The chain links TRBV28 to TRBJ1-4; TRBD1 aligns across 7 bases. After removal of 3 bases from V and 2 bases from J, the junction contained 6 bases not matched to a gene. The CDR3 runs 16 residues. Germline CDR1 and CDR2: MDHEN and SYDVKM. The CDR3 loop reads CASSFDRVVTNEKLFF. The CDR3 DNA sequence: TGTGCCAGCAGTTTCGACAGGGTTGTCACTAATGAAAAACTGTTTTTT.

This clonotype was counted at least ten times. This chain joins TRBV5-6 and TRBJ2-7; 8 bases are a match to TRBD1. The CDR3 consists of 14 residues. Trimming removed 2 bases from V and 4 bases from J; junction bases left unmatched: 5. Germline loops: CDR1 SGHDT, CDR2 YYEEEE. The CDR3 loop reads CASSFAGGEYEQYF. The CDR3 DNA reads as TGTGCCAGCAGCTTCGCAGGGGGCGAATACGAGCAGTACTTC.

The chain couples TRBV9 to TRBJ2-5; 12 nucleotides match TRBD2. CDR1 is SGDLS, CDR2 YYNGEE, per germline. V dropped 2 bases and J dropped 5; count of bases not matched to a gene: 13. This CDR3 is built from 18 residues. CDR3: CASSVKTRLAGEDETQYF. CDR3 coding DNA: TGTGCCAGCAGCGTGAAGACTAGACTAGCGGGAGAAGATGAGACCCAGTACTTC.

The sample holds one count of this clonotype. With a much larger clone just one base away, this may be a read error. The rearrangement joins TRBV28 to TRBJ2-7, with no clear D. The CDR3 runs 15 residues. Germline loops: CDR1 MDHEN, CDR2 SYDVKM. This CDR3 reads CASCLWRSSSYEQYF. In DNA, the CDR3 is TGTGCCAGCTGTTTATGGCGGAGCAGCTCCTACGAGCAGTACTTC.

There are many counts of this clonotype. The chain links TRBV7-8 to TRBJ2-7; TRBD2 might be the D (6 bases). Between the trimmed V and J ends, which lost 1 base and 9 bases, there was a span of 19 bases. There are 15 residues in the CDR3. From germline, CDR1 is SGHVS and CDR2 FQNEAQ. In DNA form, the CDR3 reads TGTGCCAGCAGCTTAGGGGAGGCAGGTTTAAGTGGGCAGTACTTC. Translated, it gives CASSLGEAGLSGQYF.

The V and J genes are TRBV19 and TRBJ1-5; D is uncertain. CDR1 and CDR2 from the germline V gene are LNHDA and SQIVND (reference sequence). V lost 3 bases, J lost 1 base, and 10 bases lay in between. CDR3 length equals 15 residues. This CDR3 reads CASSMYPRSNQPQHF. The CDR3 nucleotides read TGTGCCAGTAGTATGTACCCGCGGAGCAATCAGCCCCAGCATTTT.

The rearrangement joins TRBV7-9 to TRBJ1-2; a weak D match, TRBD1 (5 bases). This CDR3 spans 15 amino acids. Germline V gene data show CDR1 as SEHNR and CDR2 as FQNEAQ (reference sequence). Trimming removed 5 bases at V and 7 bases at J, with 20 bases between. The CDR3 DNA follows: TGTGCCAGCAGCAGCCGGGACGCCGGTTTTCGTGGCTACACCTTC. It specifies CASSSRDAGFRGYTF.

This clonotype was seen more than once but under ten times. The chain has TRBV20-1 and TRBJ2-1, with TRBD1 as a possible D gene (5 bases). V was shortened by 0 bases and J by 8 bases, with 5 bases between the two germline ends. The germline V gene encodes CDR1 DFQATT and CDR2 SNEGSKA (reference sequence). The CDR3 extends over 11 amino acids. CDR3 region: CSAREGHEQFF. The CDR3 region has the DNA TGCAGTGCTAGAGAGGGGCATGAGCAGTTCTTC.

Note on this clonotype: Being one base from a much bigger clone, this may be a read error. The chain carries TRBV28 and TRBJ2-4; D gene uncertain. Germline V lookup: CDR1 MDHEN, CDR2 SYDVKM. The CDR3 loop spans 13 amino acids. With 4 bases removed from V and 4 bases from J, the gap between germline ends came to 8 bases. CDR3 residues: CASSSVLKNIQYF. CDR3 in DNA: TGTGCCAGCAGTTCCGTACTGAAAAACATTCAGTACTTC.

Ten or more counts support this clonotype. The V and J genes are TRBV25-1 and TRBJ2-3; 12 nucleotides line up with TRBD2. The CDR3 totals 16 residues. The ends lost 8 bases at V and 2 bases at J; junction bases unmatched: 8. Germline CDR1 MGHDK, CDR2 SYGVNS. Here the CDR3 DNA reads TGTGCCAGCGGCTTAGGACTAGCGGGATTCACAGATACGCAGTATTTT. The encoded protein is CASGLGLAGFTDTQYF.

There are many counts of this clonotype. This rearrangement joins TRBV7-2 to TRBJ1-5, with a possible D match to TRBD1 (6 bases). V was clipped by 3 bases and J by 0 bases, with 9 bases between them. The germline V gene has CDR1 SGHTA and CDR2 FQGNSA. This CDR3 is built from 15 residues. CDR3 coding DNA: TGTGCCAGCAGCTTGACAGGATTTAGCAATCAGCCCCAGCATTTT. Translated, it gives CASSLTGFSNQPQHF.

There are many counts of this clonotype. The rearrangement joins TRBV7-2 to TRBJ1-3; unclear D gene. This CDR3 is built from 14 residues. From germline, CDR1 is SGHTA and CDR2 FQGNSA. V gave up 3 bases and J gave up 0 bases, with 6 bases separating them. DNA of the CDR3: TGTGCCAGCAGCTTCCGGACCTCTGGAAACACCATATATTTT. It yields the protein CASSFRTSGNTIYF.